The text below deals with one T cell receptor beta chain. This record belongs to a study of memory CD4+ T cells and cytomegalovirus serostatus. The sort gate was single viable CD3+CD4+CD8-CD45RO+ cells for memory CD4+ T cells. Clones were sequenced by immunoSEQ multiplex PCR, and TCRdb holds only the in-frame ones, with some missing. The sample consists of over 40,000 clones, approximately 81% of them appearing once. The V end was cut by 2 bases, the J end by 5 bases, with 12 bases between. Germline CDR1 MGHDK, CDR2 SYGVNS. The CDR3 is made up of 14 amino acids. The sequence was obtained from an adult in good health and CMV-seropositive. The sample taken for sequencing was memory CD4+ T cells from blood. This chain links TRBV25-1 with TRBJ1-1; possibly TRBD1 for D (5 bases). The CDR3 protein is CASSEGAVGTEAFF. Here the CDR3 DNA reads TGTGCCAGCAGTGAAGGGGCTGTGGGGACTGAAGCTTTCTTT. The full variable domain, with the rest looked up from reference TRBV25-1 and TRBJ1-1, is EADIYQTPRYLVIGTGKKITLECSQTMGHDKMYWYQQDPGMELHLIHYSYGVNSTEKGDLSSESTVSRIRTEHFPLTLESARPSHTSQYLCASSEGAVGTEAFFGQGTRLTVV.